These T cell receptor beta chains were read from a single sample in a study of OX40 agonist ivuxolimab in advanced cancers. The table came from immunoSEQ multiplex PCR; TCRdb's copy has only in-frame clones and leaves some out. Of over 70,000 clones listed, 75% to 90% are singletons. The material was CD4+ or CD8+ T cells sorted from blood, obtained in a trial of the OX40 agonist ivuxolimab. These receptors were taken from an adult with an advanced solid tumor such as melanoma, head and neck, liver or kidney cancer. Both conserved end residues are part of each CDR3. A D gene is named only where the DNA matches it firmly. Where a row states a size, it is once, few, many or the class of an expanded clone; other rows omit it.

DNA | CDR3 | D | J | size | V
TGCGCCAGCAGCCTGAGAGATACGCAGTATTTT | CASSLRDTQYF | - | TRBJ2-3 | - | TRBV4-1
TGTGCCAGCAGCTCCACAGGGAGGGGAGGCACTGAAGCTTTCTTT | CASSSTGRGGTEAFF | - | TRBJ1-1 | - | TRBV7-2
TGTGCCAGCTCACTGTCCAATGGGCGGGAGCAGTACTTC | CASSLSNGREQYF | - | TRBJ2-7 | - | TRBV18
TGCGCCAGCAGCTTGGAGGTTAGCACAGATACGCAGTATTTT | CASSLEVSTDTQYF | - | TRBJ2-3 | - | TRBV5-1
TGCAGCGTTAAACCGGGACAGGGCTCCTACGAGCAGTACTTC | CSVKPGQGSYEQYF | TRBD1 | TRBJ2-7 | - | TRBV29-1
TGTGCCACCCAGGTTTCAGGAGGTCTGAGGGCTAATGAAAAACTGTTTTTT | CATQVSGGLRANEKLFF | - | TRBJ1-4 | - | TRBV2
TGTGCCAGCAGCCGCAGGGGAGGGTGGGACACTGAAGCTTTCTTT | CASSRRGGWDTEAFF | - | TRBJ1-1 | - | TRBV7-9
TGTGCCAGCATAGGACAGACGCCTAACTATGGCTACACCTTC | CASIGQTPNYGYTF | - | TRBJ1-2 | - | TRBV28
TGTGCCAGCAGCTTATCTCGGACAGGGATTTACGAGCAGTACTTC | CASSLSRTGIYEQYF | TRBD1 | TRBJ2-7 | - | TRBV7-3
TGTGCCATCACGGCGGGCCGCGGAAACACCATATATTTT | CAITAGRGNTIYF | - | TRBJ1-3 | - | TRBV10-3
TGTGCCAGCAGCCAAGAGCTACCGCCGCCAGATACGCAGTATTTT | CASSQELPPPDTQYF | - | TRBJ2-3 | - | TRBV4-2
TGCGCCAGCTCCGAAGGCTCCCCTGGAAACACCATATATTTT | CASSEGSPGNTIYF | - | TRBJ1-3 | few | TRBV10-1
TGCGCCAGCAGCCAAGGTCTAGCGGGAGTGGAGACCCAGTACTTC | CASSQGLAGVETQYF | TRBD2 | TRBJ2-5 | once | TRBV4-1
TGTGCCAGCATTGGTAACTTCGGTGGCTACACCTTC | CASIGNFGGYTF | - | TRBJ1-2 | - | TRBV28
TGTGCCAGCAGTGTTGCAGGGCATTGGCCCCAGCATTTT | CASSVAGHWPQHF | - | TRBJ1-5 | - | TRBV6-1
TGTGCCAGCAGCCAAGATAAGTTGAGTGGCGAGGGACTTCCCTACGAGCAGTACTTC | CASSQDKLSGEGLPYEQYF | - | TRBJ2-7 | once | TRBV4-2
TGCGCCAGCAGCGGGAGGGACAGCGACGACACTGAAGCTTTCTTT | CASSGRDSDDTEAFF | TRBD1 | TRBJ1-1 | - | TRBV5-1
TGTGCCAGCAGGCACAAGGGGAATGAGCAGTTCTTC | CASRHKGNEQFF | - | TRBJ2-1 | - | TRBV27
TGCGCCAGCAGCTTGGCGGGACTAGGGTACAATGAGCAGTTCTTC | CASSLAGLGYNEQFF | TRBD2 | TRBJ2-1 | - | TRBV5-1
TGTGCCAGCAGCTTAAGACAGGGGGCTAAGGCTGAAGCTTTCTTT | CASSLRQGAKAEAFF | TRBD1 | TRBJ1-1 | few | TRBV7-9
TGTGCCAGCAGCCGGACTAGCGGGGGGGCTGGGGTTGAGCAGTTCTTC | CASSRTSGGAGVEQFF | TRBD2 | TRBJ2-1 | - | TRBV5-4
TGCGCCAGCAGCCAAGAACTAGCGGGAGCCTACAATGAGCAGTTCTTC | CASSQELAGAYNEQFF | TRBD2 | TRBJ2-1 | - | TRBV4-3
TGTGCCAGCTCACTATGGACAGACTACGAGCAGTACTTC | CASSLWTDYEQYF | - | TRBJ2-7 | - | TRBV18
TGTGCCAGCAGCCACGGAGAAGGGGGTCGAGGGTACTTC | CASSHGEGGRGYF | - | TRBJ2-7 | - | TRBV7-8